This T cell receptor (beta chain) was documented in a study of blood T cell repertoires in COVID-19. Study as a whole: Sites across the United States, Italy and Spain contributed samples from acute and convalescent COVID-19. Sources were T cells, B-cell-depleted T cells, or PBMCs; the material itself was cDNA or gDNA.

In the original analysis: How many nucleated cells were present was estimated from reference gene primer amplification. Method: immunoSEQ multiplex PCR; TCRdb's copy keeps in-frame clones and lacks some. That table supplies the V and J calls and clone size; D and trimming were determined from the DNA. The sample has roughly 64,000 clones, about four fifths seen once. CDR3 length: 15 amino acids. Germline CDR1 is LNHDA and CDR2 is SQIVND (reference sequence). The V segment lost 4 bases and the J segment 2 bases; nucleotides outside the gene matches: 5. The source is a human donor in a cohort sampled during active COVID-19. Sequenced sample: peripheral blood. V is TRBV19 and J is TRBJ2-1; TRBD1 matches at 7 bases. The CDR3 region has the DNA TGTGCCAGTAGTAACGACAGGGCCCCCTACAATGAGCAGTTCTTC. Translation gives CASSNDRAPYNEQFF.